What follows describes a single T cell receptor beta chain. Its antigen is not identified. The CDR3 runs 21 residues. Germline-derived CDR1 and CDR2 are MNHEY and SMNVEV (reference sequence). V dropped 5 bases and J dropped 2 bases, with 30 bases sitting between them. These data belong to a study of Ad26.COV2.S vaccination and SARS-CoV-2 variants. Study-wide points: Greater spike-specific TCR breadth was seen in vaccine recipients than in placebo recipients.

Treatment in this sample: roughly 18 received Ad26.COV2.S at low or high dose, single or two shots; roughly 5 received placebo; per-sample allocation not given. Sampling was done on day 63 after the first vaccine or placebo injection. Whoever gave the sample was an adult aged 18-55 years in Boston. Profiling relied on immunoSEQ multiplex PCR, and the TCRdb table lists in-frame clones only, not all of them. The sample lists roughly 300,000 clones; about 87% were seen once. The chain employs TRBV27 and TRBJ2-2; possibly TRBD2 for D (6 bases). This receptor was identified in a person between 18 and 59 years old who received the Ad26.COV2.S COVID-19 vaccine or a placebo. The starting material was peripheral blood, obtained in a trial of Ad26.COV2.S vaccine versus placebo. The CDR3 nucleotides are TGTGCCAGCAGTGCCGAGGTTCTCCGGGAGAGGGTGGCAAAAAACACCGGGGAGCTGTTTTTT. Amino acids: CASSAEVLRERVAKNTGELFF.